This T cell receptor (beta chain) comes out of a study of response to subunit inactivated influenza vaccine (dated by TCRdb to the late 2010s). With respect to the entire study: The study used deep quantitative T cell receptor repertoire profiling to track responses to a trivalent subunit inactivated influenza vaccine. Results the study describes overall, beyond this receptor: According to the authors, only a limited number of new T cells may be recruited by each seasonal influenza vaccination.

To note about this clonotype: The antigen this receptor binds is unknown. Per-base quality was not reported, and no clone a single base away is much larger than it.

Library method: RT-PCR. The sequencer listed for this sample is Illumina HiSeq 2500. In-frame beta chains were kept once TCRdb had trimmed the public reads at Q25 with fastp and called clones with MiXCR. Records with the same CDR3 protein are collapsed into one entry carrying the most frequent genes and DNA. Counted in this sample were 800,000 to 1,000,000 distinct CDR3 sequences; about 20% of them appeared once. In total, the top ten clones hold 10% to 13% of the sample. The CDR3 starts with the cysteine, ends with the phenylalanine, and has 18 residues. The sequence is cut down to CDR3 DNA, 54 bases in frame from base 1. Taken from the germline V gene, the CDR1 and CDR2 loops are ENHRY and SYGVKD. The V end gives up 0 bases and the J end 1 base, leaving 9 bases in the junction not matched to a gene.

The receptor chain draws on TRBV10-3 and TRBJ1-1, and TRBD1 matches 9 of the central bases. This TCR derives from a man aged 45-60 years who received an inactivated influenza vaccine. Donor details come from another sample of the same person, matched by shared clones. The sample consisted of PBMCs from blood, taken about 5 days after vaccination. The base sequence is TGTGCCATCAGTGAGTCGTTAAATACAGGGGGCGCGAACACTGAAGCTTTCTTT. This codes for CAISESLNTGGANTEAFF.